This T cell receptor (beta chain) was captured by sequencing in a study of shared clonotypes between healthy human individuals. On this clone: The antigen is undetermined.

Germline V CDR1 and CDR2: KGHSH, LQKENI. CDR3 length: 13 residues. The V end lost 7 bases, the J end lost 5 bases, and 11 bases lay between the germline ends. At a deep level, the assay was run. TCRdb's copy holds only in-frame clones and misses some; the assay was immunoSEQ multiplex PCR. The sample holds about 1.5 million clones, roughly 96% seen once. The study, taken as a whole, reports: Non-shared clonotypes showed lower generation probabilities than clonotypes common to all four donors. Shared clonotypes: 4.5% to 5% naive CD4, around 3.4% naive CD8, about 2.5% memory CD4, about 0.41% memory CD8. Generally, naive subsets came out with larger estimated richness than memory subsets.

J is TRBJ1-4 and V is TRBV18; tentatively, D is TRBD1 (6 bases). Sequenced: naive CD4+ T cells sorted from blood. As for subset: CD45RA+ positively selected. This TCR was recovered from a man aged 30-40 years in good health. The CDR3 region has the DNA TGTGCCAGCTTCAAGGACAGAAATGAAAAACTGTTTTTT. Its translation is CASFKDRNEKLFF.